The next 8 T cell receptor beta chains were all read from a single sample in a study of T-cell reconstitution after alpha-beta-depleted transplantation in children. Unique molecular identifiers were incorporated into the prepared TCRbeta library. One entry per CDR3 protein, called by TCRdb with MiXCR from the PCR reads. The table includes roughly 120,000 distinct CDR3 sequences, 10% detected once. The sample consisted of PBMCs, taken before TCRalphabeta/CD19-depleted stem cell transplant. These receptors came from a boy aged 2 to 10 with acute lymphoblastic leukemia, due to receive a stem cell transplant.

The CDR3 loop reads CASSQWRQGSTGELFF. CDR3 nucleotide sequence: TGTGCCAGCAGCCAATGGAGACAGGGCAGTACCGGGGAGCTGTTTTTT. The V call is TRBV3-1, the J call TRBJ2-2; 7 nucleotides align to TRBD1. V gave up 2 bases and J gave up 5 bases; unmatched junction bases: 8. This CDR3 comprises 16 residues. The germline gives CDR1 LGHDT, CDR2 YNNKEL (reference sequence).

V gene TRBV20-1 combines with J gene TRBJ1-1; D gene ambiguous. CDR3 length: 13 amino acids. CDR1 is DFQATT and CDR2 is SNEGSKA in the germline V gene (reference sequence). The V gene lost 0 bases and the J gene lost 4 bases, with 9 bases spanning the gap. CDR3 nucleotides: TGCAGTGCTAGAGACTGGTTGGGCACTGAAGCTTTCTTT. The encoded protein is CSARDWLGTEAFF.

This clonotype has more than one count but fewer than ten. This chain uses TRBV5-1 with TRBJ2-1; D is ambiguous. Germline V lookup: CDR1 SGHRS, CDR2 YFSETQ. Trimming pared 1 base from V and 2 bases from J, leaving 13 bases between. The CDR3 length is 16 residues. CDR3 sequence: CASSLFFSRAYNEQFF. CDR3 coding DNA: TGCGCCAGCAGCTTGTTTTTCAGTCGCGCCTACAATGAGCAGTTCTTC.

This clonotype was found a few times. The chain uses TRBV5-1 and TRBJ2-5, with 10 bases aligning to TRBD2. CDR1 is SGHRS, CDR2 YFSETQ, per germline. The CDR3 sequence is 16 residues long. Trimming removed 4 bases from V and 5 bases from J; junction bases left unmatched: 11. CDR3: CASSAGSGRAGETQYF. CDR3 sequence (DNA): TGCGCCAGCAGCGCGGGGAGCGGGAGGGCCGGTGAGACCCAGTACTTC.

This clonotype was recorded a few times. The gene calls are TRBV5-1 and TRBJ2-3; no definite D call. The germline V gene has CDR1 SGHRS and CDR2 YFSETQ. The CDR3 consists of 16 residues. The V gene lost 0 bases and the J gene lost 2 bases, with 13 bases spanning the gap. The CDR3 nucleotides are TGCGCCAGCAGCTTGGCCCGGAGCGATATCACAGATACGCAGTATTTT. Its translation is CASSLARSDITDTQYF.

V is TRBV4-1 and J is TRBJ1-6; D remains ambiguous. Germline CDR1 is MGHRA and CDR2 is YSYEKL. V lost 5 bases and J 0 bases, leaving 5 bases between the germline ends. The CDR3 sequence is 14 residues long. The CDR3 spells CASSRISYNSPLHF. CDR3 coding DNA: TGCGCCAGCAGCAGGATCTCCTATAATTCACCCCTCCACTTT.

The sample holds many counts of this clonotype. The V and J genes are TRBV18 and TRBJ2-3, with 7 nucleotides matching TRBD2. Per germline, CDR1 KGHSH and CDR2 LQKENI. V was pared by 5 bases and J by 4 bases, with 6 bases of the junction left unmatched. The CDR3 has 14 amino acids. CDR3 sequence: CASSTAGVPDTQYF. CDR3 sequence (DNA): TGTGCCAGCTCAACCGCGGGAGTCCCAGATACGCAGTATTTT.

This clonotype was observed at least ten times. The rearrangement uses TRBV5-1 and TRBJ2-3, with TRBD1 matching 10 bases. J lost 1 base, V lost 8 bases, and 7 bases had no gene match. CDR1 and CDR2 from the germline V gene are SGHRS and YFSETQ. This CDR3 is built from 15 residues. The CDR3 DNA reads TGCGCCAGTAAGACCGGGACAGGGGGCACAGATACGCAGTATTTT. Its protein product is CASKTGTGGTDTQYF.